The rows below give T cell receptor beta chains drawn from one sample of a study of T cells expressing NK-cell markers. One entry per CDR3 protein, without DNA, is what TCRdb gives after re-calling the 5' RACE reads. Its listing shows about 460,000 distinct CDR3 sequences. The specimen sequenced was blood T cells: a sorted CD56 or NKG2C T cell subset, CD4+ or CD8+ T cells, or bulk PBMC T cells (not recorded which). The receptors were sampled from a woman aged 45-60 years in good health. CDR3s include the opening cysteine and the closing phenylalanine or tryptophan. The order of the fields is V gene, J gene, CDR3 protein.

V gene: TRBV7-8; J gene: TRBJ2-5; CDR3 protein: CASSSAGLAGLETQYF
V gene: TRBV6-2/TRBV6-3; J gene: TRBJ2-2; CDR3 protein: CASSYDVSGTMNTGELFF
V gene: TRBV6-1; J gene: TRBJ1-4; CDR3 protein: CASSPQGINEKLFF
V gene: TRBV5-1; J gene: TRBJ2-5; CDR3 protein: CASGMSGLGETQYF
V gene: TRBV27; J gene: TRBJ1-6; CDR3 protein: CASFTPGGNSPLHF
V gene: TRBV28; J gene: TRBJ1-1; CDR3 protein: CASSQIGGAFF
V gene: TRBV7-6; J gene: TRBJ1-4; CDR3 protein: CASSFGRDNEKLFF
V gene: TRBV20-1; J gene: TRBJ2-1; CDR3 protein: CSARDPWAATNEQFF
V gene: TRBV29-1; J gene: TRBJ2-1; CDR3 protein: CSVGRTSRGNEQFF
V gene: TRBV12-3/TRBV12-4; J gene: TRBJ1-5; CDR3 protein: CASSFGGNQPQHF
V gene: TRBV12-3/TRBV12-4; J gene: TRBJ1-1; CDR3 protein: CASRDLPSQAFF
V gene: TRBV5-6; J gene: TRBJ2-5; CDR3 protein: CASSSLAGGPGETQYF
V gene: TRBV5-1; J gene: TRBJ2-2; CDR3 protein: CASSSTGTNTGELFF
V gene: TRBV20-1; J gene: TRBJ1-2; CDR3 protein: CSALDRGMVDYTF
V gene: TRBV20-1; J gene: TRBJ2-3; CDR3 protein: CSARILATGTDTQYF
V gene: TRBV29-1; J gene: TRBJ1-4; CDR3 protein: CSVGVRDEKLFF
V gene: TRBV5-5; J gene: TRBJ1-1; CDR3 protein: CASSSFLRNTEAFF
V gene: TRBV29-1; J gene: TRBJ2-3; CDR3 protein: CSGGPSTDTQYF
V gene: TRBV5-1; J gene: TRBJ2-1; CDR3 protein: CASSLGDMRSYNEQFF
V gene: TRBV3-1; J gene: TRBJ2-3; CDR3 protein: CASSQVAGRLNTDTQYF
V gene: TRBV5-1; J gene: TRBJ2-7; CDR3 protein: CASKIRQGGSYEQYF
V gene: TRBV5-1; J gene: TRBJ2-1; CDR3 protein: CASSFLRNEQFF
V gene: TRBV7-2; J gene: TRBJ1-1; CDR3 protein: CASSQRRYTEAFF
V gene: TRBV9; J gene: TRBJ2-1; CDR3 protein: CASSGTGSYNEQFF
V gene: TRBV11-2; J gene: TRBJ1-1; CDR3 protein: CASSTGLREKDTEAFF
V gene: TRBV3-1; J gene: TRBJ1-4; CDR3 protein: CASSPDRAYEKLFF
V gene: TRBV7-7; J gene: TRBJ2-5; CDR3 protein: CASSLAGVIETQYF
V gene: TRBV20-1; J gene: TRBJ2-7; CDR3 protein: CSAYPGQGGYEQYF
V gene: TRBV7-9; J gene: TRBJ2-7; CDR3 protein: CASSLYRDPSYEQYF
V gene: TRBV6-1; J gene: TRBJ2-1; CDR3 protein: CASSEKAGGNEQFF
V gene: TRBV27; J gene: TRBJ1-2; CDR3 protein: CASSFRGTNYGYTF
V gene: TRBV20-1; J gene: TRBJ2-1; CDR3 protein: CSAREWAGSEQFF
V gene: TRBV29-1; J gene: TRBJ2-7; CDR3 protein: CSARAKISYEQYF
V gene: TRBV29-1; J gene: TRBJ1-5; CDR3 protein: CSDKNRDPYQPQHF
V gene: TRBV5-1; J gene: TRBJ1-5; CDR3 protein: CASSFFPQGGGNQPQHF
V gene: TRBV20-1; J gene: TRBJ2-2; CDR3 protein: CSARPRVASGRSNTGELFF
V gene: TRBV12-3/TRBV12-4; J gene: TRBJ2-3; CDR3 protein: CASSFTGGKGDTQYF
V gene: TRBV4-1; J gene: TRBJ1-1; CDR3 protein: CASSQVGDEKAFF
V gene: TRBV11-2; J gene: TRBJ1-2; CDR3 protein: CASSRGDLNYGYTF
V gene: TRBV6-6; J gene: TRBJ2-7; CDR3 protein: CASRPTASRTYEQYF
V gene: TRBV19; J gene: TRBJ2-3; CDR3 protein: CASSTWTSIGTDTQYF
V gene: TRBV7-9; J gene: TRBJ2-3; CDR3 protein: CASSREYTDTQYF
V gene: TRBV4-1; J gene: TRBJ2-1; CDR3 protein: CASSQEGRDQFF
V gene: TRBV27; J gene: TRBJ2-3; CDR3 protein: CASSWRQGNTDTQYF
V gene: TRBV5-1; J gene: TRBJ2-5; CDR3 protein: CASSPSSGMETQYF
V gene: TRBV12-3/TRBV12-4; J gene: TRBJ1-1; CDR3 protein: CASSLGHAGGDTEAFF